A single sample gave rise to the 15 T cell receptor beta chains below, sequenced in a study of Graves' ophthalmopathy and Graves' hyperthyroidism. The study amplified TCR beta CDR3 regions using RNA transcripts. An initial RT-PCR round employing HTBI primers preceded a second-round multiplex PCR. TCRdb re-called the multiplex PCR reads through MiXCR, storing one row per CDR3 protein. The sample records around 1,000,000 distinct CDR3 sequences, less than 45% being singletons. Sequencing was performed on peripheral blood or thyroid tissue (not recorded which). Receptors originate from an adult man with Graves' hyperthyroidism.

This clonotype showed up many times. This rearrangement joins TRBV9 to TRBJ2-7, with TRBD1 as a possible D gene (5 bases). Per the germline V gene, CDR1 is SGDLS and CDR2 is YYNGEE. V lost 0 bases and J lost 6, with 10 bases in between. This CDR3 is built from 13 residues. The CDR3: CASSVGTLGEQYF. The CDR3 DNA reads TGTGCCAGCAGCGTAGGGACACTGGGCGAGCAGTACTTC.

This chain joins TRBV10-2 and TRBJ1-2, with 8 bases fitting TRBD1. The CDR3 loop spans 17 amino acids. The V gene's germline CDR1 is WSHSY and CDR2 SAAADI. Trimming removed 2 bases from V and 0 bases from J; junction bases left unmatched: 8. As DNA, the CDR3 is TGCGCCAGCAGTGAGCCGGGCAGGGGGCGAGCTAACTATGGCTACACCTTC. It codes for CASSEPGRGRANYGYTF.

This clonotype came up once. Relative to the germline gene, one junction end is altered; a read error may explain this. The chain combines TRBV7-9 with TRBJ1-5; unclear D gene. The germline V gene encodes CDR1 SEHNR and CDR2 FQNEAQ (reference sequence). CDR3 length: 16 amino acids. This CDR3 reads CASSLAVGSSNQPRHF. CDR3 sequence (DNA): TGTGCCAGTAGCTTAGCCGTGGGGAGTAGCAATCAGCCCCGGCATTTT. Using reference TRBV7-9 and TRBJ1-5 for the parts outside the CDR3, the full variable domain is DTGVSQNPRHKITKRGQNVTFRCDPISEHNRLYWYRQTLGQGPEFLTYFQNEAQLEKSRLLSDRFSAERPKGSFSTLEIQRTEQGDSAMYLCASSLAVGSSNQPRHFGDGTRLSIL.

This clonotype was seen repeatedly, ten times or more. This chain joins TRBV7-6 and TRBJ2-7; possible D gene TRBD1, 7 bases. The V gene's germline CDR1 is SGHVS and CDR2 FNYEAQ. Trimming shortened V by 2 bases and J by 1 base, and 15 bases separated the two germline ends. CDR3 length: 16 residues. CDR3 loop: CASSLLEGQSSYEQYF. The CDR3 DNA is TGTGCCAGCAGCTTACTGGAGGGACAGAGTTCCTACGAGCAGTACTTC.

This clonotype was seen many times. The J gene is TRBJ2-5, the V gene TRBV9, with D hard to call. Trimming took 4 bases from V and 4 from J, leaving 14 bases between them. The CDR3 covers 14 residues. Germline V gene sequence: CDR1 SGDLS, CDR2 YYNGEE. CDR3 sequence (DNA): TGTGCCAGCAGCCAAGAAGGGAATCCAGAGACCCAGTACTTC. Amino acids: CASSQEGNPETQYF.

The gene calls are TRBV7-2 and TRBJ1-6, with 11 nucleotides matching TRBD1. J lost 11 bases, V lost 3 bases, and 6 bases had no gene match. The CDR3 has 15 amino acids. Per germline, CDR1 SGHTA and CDR2 FQGNSA. CDR3 bases: TGTGCCAGCAGCTTTTATCCGGGACAGGGGGCACCCCTCCACTTT. Amino acids: CASSFYPGQGAPLHF.

The chain recombines TRBV10-3 with TRBJ1-2; TRBD1 might be the D (6 bases). Looked up from germline, CDR1 is ENHRY and CDR2 is SYGVKD. This CDR3 is built from 12 residues. The V gene lost 10 bases and the J gene lost 6 bases, with 15 bases spanning the gap. CDR3: CASARGYNGYTF. The CDR3 DNA reads TGTGCCAGCGCGAGGGGGTACAATGGCTACACCTTC.

J is TRBJ2-2 and V is TRBV5-1; 10 bases map to TRBD1. The germline CDR1 and CDR2 sequences are SGHRS and YFSETQ. The CDR3 totals 16 residues. The V gene end was trimmed by 0 bases and the J gene end by 4 bases; junction bases not matched to a gene: 3. CDR3 sequence reads: CASSLADRGPTGELFF. DNA for the CDR3: TGCGCCAGCAGCTTGGCCGACAGGGGGCCCACCGGGGAGCTGTTTTTT.

A remark on this clonotype: A much larger clonotype is one base distant, so this may be a read error. The V and J genes are TRBV10-3 and TRBJ1-2, with 10 bases lining up with TRBD1. This CDR3 contains 14 residues. The V gene's germline CDR1 is ENHRY and CDR2 SYGVKD. After removal of 5 bases from V and 8 bases from J, the junction contained 8 bases not matched to a gene. CDR3 nucleotide sequence: TGTGCCATCAGTTACGGGACAGGGGCCATCGGCTACACCTTC. It translates to CAISYGTGAIGYTF.

This clonotype was seen a few times. A much larger clone differs by one base, so this may be a read error. The V and J genes are TRBV7-2 and TRBJ1-6, with a tentative D call TRBD1 (6 bases). V lost 5 bases and J lost 11, with 16 bases in between. The CDR3 runs to 14 residues. Germline-derived CDR1 and CDR2 are SGHTA and FQGNSA. The CDR3 loop reads CASSLDSAVPPLHF. The CDR3 DNA follows: TGTGCCAGCAGCCTGGACAGCGCGGTTCCACCCCTCCACTTT.

A note on this clonotype: Compared with germline, one end of the junction differs, possibly owing to a read error. V gene TRBV2 combines with J gene TRBJ1-4; 10 positions agree with TRBD1. Germline CDR1 and CDR2: SNHLY and FYNNEI. The CDR3 has 17 residues. The CDR3 loop is CASSLGQGSATNEKLFF. CDR3 DNA sequence: TGCGCCAGCAGCCTGGGACAGGGGAGTGCAACTAATGAAAAACTGTTTTTT.

V is TRBV29-1 and J is TRBJ2-5, with a possible D match to TRBD1 (6 bases). V was shortened by 7 bases and J by 4 bases, with 16 bases between the two germline ends. Germline loops: CDR1 SQVTM, CDR2 ANQGSEA. CDR3 length: 13 residues. CDR3: CSAQGHRAETQYF. The CDR3, as DNA: TGCAGCGCCCAAGGCCACAGGGCAGAGACCCAGTACTTC. Full variable domain (remainder filled in from reference TRBV29-1 and TRBJ2-5): SAVISQKPSRDICQRGTSLTIQCQVDSQVTMMFWYRQQPGQSLTLIATANQGSEATYESGFVIDKFPISRPNLTFSTLTVSNMSPEDSSIYLCSAQGHRAETQYFGPGTRLLVL.

The CDR3 sequence is CASSPGRLAGGRPGETQYF. CDR3 sequence (DNA): TGCGCCAGCAGCCCAGGCCGACTAGCGGGAGGGAGGCCGGGGGAGACCCAGTACTTC. The V call is TRBV4-1, the J call TRBJ2-5, with 14 bases fitting TRBD2. The CDR3 consists of 19 residues. With V trimmed by 4 bases and J by 5 bases, 15 bases remained unmatched. Looked up from germline, CDR1 is MGHRA and CDR2 is YSYEKL.

CDR3 DNA sequence: TGTGCCTGGAGTTTTATGGGACAGGACTACACTGAAGCTTTCTTT. Translating it yields CAWSFMGQDYTEAFF. The genes are TRBV30 and TRBJ1-1, with 8 bases aligning to TRBD1. V was clipped by 2 bases and J by 3 bases; unmatched bases: 8. This CDR3 has 15 amino acids. Germline values: CDR1 GTSNPN, CDR2 SVGIG (reference sequence).

This clonotype was picked up many times. The rearrangement joins TRBV6-5 to TRBJ1-1; unclear D gene. Germline-derived CDR1 and CDR2 are MNHEY and SVGAGI. The CDR3 has 14 amino acids. Deletions cut 6 bases from V and 3 bases from J, with 14 bases between. CDR3 in DNA: TGTGCCAGCAGCCGACAAGGCTCCGACACTGAAGCTTTCTTT. It specifies CASSRQGSDTEAFF.